This T cell receptor beta chain comes out of a study of blood T cell repertoires in COVID-19. Losses at the gene ends were 4 bases for V and 3 bases for J; bases not matched to a gene: 11. The CDR3 has 17 amino acids. Germline V lookup: CDR1 SGHTA, CDR2 FQGNSA. The protocol was immunoSEQ multiplex PCR, while the TCRdb copy is restricted to in-frame clones and leaves out a portion. The sample records some 340,000 clones, approximately 87% being singletons. The TCR sequence derives from a woman aged 25 to 39 who had recovered from COVID-19. The chain carries TRBV7-2 and TRBJ1-1; 10 bases match TRBD1. The sample consisted of PBMCs or T cells enriched from blood (not recorded which). Here the CDR3 DNA reads TGTGCCAGCAGCTCGACTGTCGGGACAGGGGTAGACACTGAAGCTTTCTTT. The encoded protein is CASSSTVGTGVDTEAFF.